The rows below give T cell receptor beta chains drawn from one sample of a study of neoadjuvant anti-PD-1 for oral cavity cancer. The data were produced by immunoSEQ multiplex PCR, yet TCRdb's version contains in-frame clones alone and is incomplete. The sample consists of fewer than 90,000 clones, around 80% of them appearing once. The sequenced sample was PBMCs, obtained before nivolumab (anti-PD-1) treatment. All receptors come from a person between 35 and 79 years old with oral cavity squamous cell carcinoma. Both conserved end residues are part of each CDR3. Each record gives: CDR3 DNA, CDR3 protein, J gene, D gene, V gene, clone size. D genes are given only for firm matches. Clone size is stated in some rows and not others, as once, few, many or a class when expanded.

TGTGCCAGCAGCCCCCAGCAGTCCCCCCTACACAATGAGCAGTTCTTC CASSPQQSPLHNEQFF TRBJ2-1 NA TRBV9 NA
TGTGCCTGGAATGGGGGGCGGAACACTGAAGCTTTCTTT CAWNGGRNTEAFF TRBJ1-1 NA TRBV30 NA
TGTGCCTGGAGTGTACAGGTGGGGCAGCCCCAGCATTTT CAWSVQVGQPQHF TRBJ1-5 NA TRBV30 NA
TGTGCCAGCAGTCGCACCAATGGGGCGGGGACTGAAGCTTTCTTT CASSRTNGAGTEAFF TRBJ1-1 NA TRBV6-5 NA
TGTGCCACCGCGGGAGACACTATTCAAGAGACCCAGTACTTC CATAGDTIQETQYF TRBJ2-5 TRBD2 TRBV10-3 NA
TGTGCCAGCAGCGTAGAAGGGAGTTGGGGCAACGAGCAGTACTTC CASSVEGSWGNEQYF TRBJ2-7 NA TRBV9 once
TGTGCCAGCAGTAGCGGACAGGGGGTAAGCACTGAAGCTTTCTTT CASSSGQGVSTEAFF TRBJ1-1 TRBD1 TRBV6-5 NA
TGCAGCGTTGAAGAATCAGACAATACGCAGTATTTT CSVEESDNTQYF TRBJ2-3 NA TRBV29-1 NA
TGTGCCAGCAGTCCAGGAGGGACCGGGGAGCTGTTTTTT CASSPGGTGELFF TRBJ2-2 NA TRBV2 NA
TGTGCCACCAAAAAAGGGCAGCCGAACACTGAAGCTTTCTTT CATKKGQPNTEAFF TRBJ1-1 NA TRBV6-5 NA
TGTGCCAGCAGCAGGAGGGGACAAAAGAGCAATCAGCCCCAGCATTTT CASSRRGQKSNQPQHF TRBJ1-5 NA TRBV5-4 NA
TGTGCCAGCAGTGAAAGCAGGGTGAACACTGAAGCTTTCTTT CASSESRVNTEAFF TRBJ1-1 NA TRBV6-1 NA
TGTGCCAGCAGCGCTCTTCAGAGCTCCTACAATGAGCAGTTCTTC CASSALQSSYNEQFF TRBJ2-1 NA TRBV9 NA
TGCGCCAGCAGCCTCGGACAGGGGGCGTCTAATGAAAAACTGTTTTTT CASSLGQGASNEKLFF TRBJ1-4 TRBD1 TRBV5-1 NA
TGTGCCAGCAGCTTGGGGACTAGCGGGAGCCTCGGCAATGAGCAGTTCTTC CASSLGTSGSLGNEQFF TRBJ2-1 TRBD2 TRBV5-4 few
TGTGCCAGCATGCCAGACAGGAACACCGGGGAGCTGTTTTTT CASMPDRNTGELFF TRBJ2-2 NA TRBV2 NA
TGTGCCAGCAGCTTGACAGTGAACACTGAAGCTTTCTTT CASSLTVNTEAFF TRBJ1-1 NA TRBV6-5 NA
TGCGCCAGCAGCCCCGGACAGGGAACTACAGATACGCAGTATTTT CASSPGQGTTDTQYF TRBJ2-3 TRBD1 TRBV5-1 once
TGTGCCAGCAGTTCGGACAGGGGACCCTACGAGCAGTACTTC CASSSDRGPYEQYF TRBJ2-7 TRBD1 TRBV2 NA
TGTGCCAGCAGGTCTACGACAGGGGTCTTCTCTGGAAACACCATATATTTT CASRSTTGVFSGNTIYF TRBJ1-3 TRBD1 TRBV28 NA
TGTGCCAGCAGTGCCCAGGGTACAGCTAATGAAAAACTGTTTTTT CASSAQGTANEKLFF TRBJ1-4 NA TRBV6-1 NA
TGTGCCTGGAGGAGAGGTTCTAATGCCGGGGAGCTGTTTTTT CAWRRGSNAGELFF TRBJ2-2 NA TRBV30 NA
TGCGCCAGCAGCTCGGAACCCGGGACAGCCTACGAGCAGTACTTC CASSSEPGTAYEQYF TRBJ2-7 TRBD1 TRBV5-1 NA
TGCGCCAGCAGCCAAGGAGAAGGCGCTGGAAACACCATATATTTT CASSQGEGAGNTIYF TRBJ1-3 NA TRBV4-1 few
TGTGCCAGCAGCCTAGGGGGTGGCAATCAGCCCCAGCATTTT CASSLGGGNQPQHF TRBJ1-5 NA TRBV11-2 NA
TGTGCCAGCACCGCGGTAGGGGGACCAGATACGCAGTATTTT CASTAVGGPDTQYF TRBJ2-3 NA TRBV5-6 NA
TGTGCCAGCACGGGACCAATAGAGACCCAGTACTTC CASTGPIETQYF TRBJ2-5 NA TRBV6-1 once
TGTGCCACGTACAGGGGGCATGAGCAGTTCTTC CATYRGHEQFF TRBJ2-1 TRBD1 TRBV28 NA
TGTGCCCGTGGACTACCCCACCGTAATGAGCAGTTCTTC CARGLPHRNEQFF TRBJ2-1 NA TRBV30 NA
TGTGCCAGTAGTATTAATACAGGGAATCAGCCCCAGCATTTT CASSINTGNQPQHF TRBJ1-5 NA TRBV19 NA
TGTGCCAGCAGTTTATCACCGAAAACGGGGACTGAAGCTTTCTTT CASSLSPKTGTEAFF TRBJ1-1 NA TRBV27 NA
TGTGCTAGTGGCCCGGGGACGGTCACCGGGGAGCTGTTTTTT CASGPGTVTGELFF TRBJ2-2 NA TRBV12-5 NA
TGCGCCAGCAGCCCGATCCCGGGACAGGGAAACAATGAGCAGTTCTTC CASSPIPGQGNNEQFF TRBJ2-1 TRBD1 TRBV5-1 NA
TGTGCCAGCAGTTTAGGTGTGCACGATAATGAAAAACTGTTTTTT CASSLGVHDNEKLFF TRBJ1-4 NA TRBV27 once
TGTGCCAGCAGTGAAAAGGGACTATACCTGAATGAGCAGTTCTTC CASSEKGLYLNEQFF TRBJ2-1 TRBD2 TRBV2 NA
TGTGCCAGCAGCTACCAGGGGACAGATACGCAGTATTTT CASSYQGTDTQYF TRBJ2-3 NA TRBV14 few
TGTGCCAGTAGTATAGCGGTAGCCAAAAACATTCAGTACTTC CASSIAVAKNIQYF TRBJ2-4 NA TRBV19 few
TGTGCCAGCAGCTTAGGCCGGGGCACCTACGAGCAGTACTTC CASSLGRGTYEQYF TRBJ2-7 NA TRBV11-2 NA
TGTGCCAGCAGCTCACTCCGAGGAGGGGGACTAGCGGGAGAATGGAACACCGGGGAGCTGTTTTTT CASSSLRGGGLAGEWNTGELFF TRBJ2-2 TRBD2 TRBV7-6 NA